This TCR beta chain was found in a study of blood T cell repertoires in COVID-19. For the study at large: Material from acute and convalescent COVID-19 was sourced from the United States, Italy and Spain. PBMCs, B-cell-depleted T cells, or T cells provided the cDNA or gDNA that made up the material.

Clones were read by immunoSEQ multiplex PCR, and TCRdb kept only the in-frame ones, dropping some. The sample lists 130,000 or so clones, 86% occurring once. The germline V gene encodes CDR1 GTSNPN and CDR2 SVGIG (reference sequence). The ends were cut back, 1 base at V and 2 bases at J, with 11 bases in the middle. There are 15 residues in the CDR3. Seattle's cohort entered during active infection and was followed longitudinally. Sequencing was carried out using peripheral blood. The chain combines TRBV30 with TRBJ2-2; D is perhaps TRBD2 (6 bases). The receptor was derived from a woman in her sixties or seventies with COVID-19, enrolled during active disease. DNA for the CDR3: TGTGCCTGGAGTGCGACTAGGGGAAACACCGGGGAGCTGTTTTTT. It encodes CAWSATRGNTGELFF. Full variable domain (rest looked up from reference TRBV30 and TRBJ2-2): SQTIHQWPATLVQPVGSPLSLECTVEGTSNPNLYWYRQAAGRGLQLLFYSVGIGQISSEVPQNLSASRPQDRQFILSSKKLLLSDSGFYLCAWSATRGNTGELFFGEGSRLTVL.